The clone carrying this T cell receptor (beta chain) was counted at least ten times. Arm-PCR of CDR3 regions and iRepertoire HTBI primers were used to build TCR beta libraries. TCRdb recomputed calls from the multiplex PCR reads with MiXCR, one row per CDR3 protein. The repertoire holds roughly 510,000 distinct CDR3 sequences, with 15% to 20% as singletons. Trimming took 2 bases from V and 4 from J, leaving 11 bases between them. Germline V gene sequence: CDR1 DFQATT, CDR2 SNEGSKA (reference sequence). The CDR3 loop spans 13 amino acids. This specimen comes from a study of regulatory T cells in long-lasting Graves disease. Time point reported: newly diagnosed GD, antithyroid drugs for less than 3 months. The TCR library was made from RNA extracted from PBMCs. Graves' disease was diagnosed by American Thyroid Association guidelines. The data also belong to a second study, concerning T cells in Graves' hyperthyroidism and ophthalmopathy.

Sequenced material: peripheral blood mononuclear cells (PBMCs), taken at new diagnosis, from a patient treated with antithyroid drugs. The sequence was collected from a man aged 18 to 30 with Graves disease. V is TRBV20-1 and J is TRBJ1-1, with D possibly being TRBD1 (6 bases). The CDR3 reads CSARKGGGTEAFF. CDR3 DNA: TGCAGTGCTAGAAAGGGAGGGGGCACTGAAGCTTTCTTT.